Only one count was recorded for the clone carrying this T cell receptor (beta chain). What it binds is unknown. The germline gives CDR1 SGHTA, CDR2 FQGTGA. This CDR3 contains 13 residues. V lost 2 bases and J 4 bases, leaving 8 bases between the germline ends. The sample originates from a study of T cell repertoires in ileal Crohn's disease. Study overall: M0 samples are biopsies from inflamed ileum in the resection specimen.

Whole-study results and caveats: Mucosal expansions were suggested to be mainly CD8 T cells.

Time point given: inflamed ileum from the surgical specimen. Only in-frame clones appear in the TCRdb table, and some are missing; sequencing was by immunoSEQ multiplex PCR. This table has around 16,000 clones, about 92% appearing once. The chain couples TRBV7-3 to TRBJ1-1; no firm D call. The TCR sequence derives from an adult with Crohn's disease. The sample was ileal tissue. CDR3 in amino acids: CASSLYGSTEAFF. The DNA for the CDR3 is TGTGCCAGCAGCTTATATGGCAGCACTGAAGCTTTCTTT.